This T cell receptor (beta chain) was found in a study of cytomegalovirus exposure and HLA in healthy donors. Background on the study: About 85 million unique TCR sequences came from HLA-typed donors in an early release. Out of 398 genotyped donors, 81% belonged to the Caucasian-associated ancestry cluster.

Germline V gene data show CDR1 as SGHRS and CDR2 as YFSETQ. J lost 0 bases, V lost 5 bases, and 9 bases had no gene match. The CDR3 length is 18 residues. About this clone itself: As yet, its antigen is unknown.

The study ran its PCR with 60 Vbeta and 13 Jbeta primers. TCRdb's copy holds only in-frame clones and misses some; the assay was immunoSEQ multiplex PCR. This sample carries about 190,000 clones, roughly 82% of them seen once, and the ten largest clones take over 2%. Study-level findings and limits: A few of the chains that were CMV-associated were confirmed in vitro to be specific for CMV antigens. The likely origin of a cluster of highly shared sequence variants was a sequencing artifact.

The V gene is TRBV5-1, the J gene TRBJ2-6, with 9 bases that match TRBD2. This clonotype originated in a woman aged 45-59 years in good health and CMV-seropositive. Specimen: PBMCs. The chain's CDR3 is CASSQGTSWGSGANVLTF. The CDR3 bases are TGCGCCAGCAGTCAAGGGACTAGCTGGGGCTCTGGGGCCAACGTCCTGACTTTC.